The T cell receptor (beta chain) under discussion was sequenced for a study of blood T cell repertoires in COVID-19. Measured with immunoSEQ multiplex PCR; TCRdb has only the in-frame clones, and not every one. The sample yields just under 85,000 clones, roughly 86% seen once. Sequenced material: peripheral blood. This TCR was sampled from a man at least 80 years old with active or convalescent COVID-19.

The CDR3 sequence: CASSTQTSGGDKETQYF. The CDR3 region has the DNA TGCGCCAGCAGCACGCAAACTAGCGGGGGGGATAAAGAGACCCAGTACTTC. This chain links TRBV5-1 with TRBJ2-5; TRBD2 matches at 13 bases. Germline V gene sequence: CDR1 SGHRS, CDR2 YFSETQ. With V trimmed by 4 bases and J by 3 bases, 9 bases remained unmatched. CDR3 length: 17 residues.